This TCR beta chain was identified during a study of blood T cell repertoires in COVID-19. Study summary: Samples of COVID-19 (acute and convalescent) were obtained from the United States, Italy and Spain. From T cells, B-cell-depleted T cells, or PBMCs came the material, which was cDNA or gDNA.

In this sample, this clone turned up a few times. The CDR3 length is 17 residues. V lost 5 bases to trimming and J lost 1 base; unmatched junction nucleotides: 10. Germline CDR1 reads SGHVS; CDR2 reads FNYEAQ. In the study's own analysis: Amplification with reference gene primers provided the estimates of nucleated cell counts. The protocol was immunoSEQ multiplex PCR, while the TCRdb copy is restricted to in-frame clones and leaves out a portion. That table supplies the V and J calls and clone size; D and trimming were determined from the DNA. The sample consists of about 36,000 clones, approximately 78% of them appearing once.

The chain uses TRBV7-6 and TRBJ2-3, with 9 bases that match TRBD2. The source is a man in his sixties with acute or convalescent COVID-19. Sequencing input: peripheral blood. Here the CDR3 DNA reads TGTGCCAGCAGCCTCGGGGCGGGAGGGCCGGGCACAGATACGCAGTATTTT. This translates into CASSLGAGGPGTDTQYF.